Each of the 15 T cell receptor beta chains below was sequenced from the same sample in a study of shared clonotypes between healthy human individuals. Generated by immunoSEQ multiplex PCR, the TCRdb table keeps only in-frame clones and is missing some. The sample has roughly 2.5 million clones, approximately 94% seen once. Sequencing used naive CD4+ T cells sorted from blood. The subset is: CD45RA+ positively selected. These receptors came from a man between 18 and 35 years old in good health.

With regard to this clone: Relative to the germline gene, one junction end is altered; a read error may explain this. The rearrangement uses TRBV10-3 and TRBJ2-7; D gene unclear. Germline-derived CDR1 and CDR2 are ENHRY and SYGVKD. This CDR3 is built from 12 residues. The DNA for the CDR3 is TGTGCCTCATCACGCCCCTCCCACGAGCAGTACTTC. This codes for CASSRPSHEQYF.

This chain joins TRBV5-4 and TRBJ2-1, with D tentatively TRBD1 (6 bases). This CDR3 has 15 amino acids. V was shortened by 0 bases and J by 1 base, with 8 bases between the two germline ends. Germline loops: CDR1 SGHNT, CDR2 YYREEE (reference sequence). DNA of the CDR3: TGTGCCAGCAGCTTGGCCGACAGGTCCTACAATGAGCAGTTCTTC. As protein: CASSLADRSYNEQFF.

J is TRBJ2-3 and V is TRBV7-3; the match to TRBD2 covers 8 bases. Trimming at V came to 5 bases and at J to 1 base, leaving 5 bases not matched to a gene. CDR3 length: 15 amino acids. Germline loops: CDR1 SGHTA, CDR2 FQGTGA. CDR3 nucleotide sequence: TGTGCCAGCAGCCCAAGCGGGGGACGCACAGATACGCAGTATTTT. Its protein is CASSPSGGRTDTQYF.

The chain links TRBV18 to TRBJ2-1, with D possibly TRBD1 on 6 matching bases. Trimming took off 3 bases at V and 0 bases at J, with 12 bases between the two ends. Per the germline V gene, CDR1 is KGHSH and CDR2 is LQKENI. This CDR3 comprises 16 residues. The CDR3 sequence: CASSPLQGSSYNEQFF. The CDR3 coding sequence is TGTGCCAGCTCACCCCTACAGGGAAGCTCCTACAATGAGCAGTTCTTC.

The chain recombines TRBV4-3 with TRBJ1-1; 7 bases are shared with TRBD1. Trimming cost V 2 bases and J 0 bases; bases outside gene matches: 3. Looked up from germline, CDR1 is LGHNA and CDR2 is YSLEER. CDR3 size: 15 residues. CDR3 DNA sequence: TGCGCCAGCAGCCAACAGACAGGGATGAACACTGAAGCTTTCTTT. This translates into CASSQQTGMNTEAFF.

The CDR3 loop is CASSSVSGNEQFF. CDR3 sequence (DNA): TGTGCCAGCAGCTCCGTCTCCGGCAATGAGCAGTTCTTC. The chain employs TRBV7-9 and TRBJ2-1; the D is unclear. This CDR3 is built from 13 residues. Germline CDR1 reads SEHNR; CDR2 reads FQNEAQ (reference sequence). Trimming removed 4 bases at V and 6 bases at J, with 10 bases between.

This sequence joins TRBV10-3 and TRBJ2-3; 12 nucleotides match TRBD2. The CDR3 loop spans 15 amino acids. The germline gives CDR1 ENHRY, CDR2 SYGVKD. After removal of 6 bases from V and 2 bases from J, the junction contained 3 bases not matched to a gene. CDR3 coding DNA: TGTGCCATCAGATCTAGCGGGGGGGCCACAGATACGCAGTATTTT. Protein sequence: CAIRSSGGATDTQYF.

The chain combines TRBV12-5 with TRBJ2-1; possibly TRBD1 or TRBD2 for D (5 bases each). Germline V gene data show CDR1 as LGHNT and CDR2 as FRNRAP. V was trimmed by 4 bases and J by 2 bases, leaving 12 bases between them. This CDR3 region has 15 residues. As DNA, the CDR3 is TGTGCTAGTGGTTGGGGCGGAGGAACCTACAATGAGCAGTTCTTC. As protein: CASGWGGGTYNEQFF. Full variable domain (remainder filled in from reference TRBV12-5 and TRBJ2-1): DARVTQTPRHKVTEMGQEVTMRCQPILGHNTVFWYRQTMMQGLELLAYFRNRAPLDDSGMPKDRFSAEMPDATLATLKIQPSEPRDSAVYFCASGWGGGTYNEQFFGPGTRLTVL.

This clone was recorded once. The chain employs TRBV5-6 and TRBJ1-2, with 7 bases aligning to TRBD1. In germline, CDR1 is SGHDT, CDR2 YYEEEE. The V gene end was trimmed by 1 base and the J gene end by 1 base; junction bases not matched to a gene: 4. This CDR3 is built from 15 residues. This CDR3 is CASSLIGTDNYGYTF. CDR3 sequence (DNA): TGTGCCAGCAGCTTGATCGGGACAGATAACTATGGCTACACCTTC.

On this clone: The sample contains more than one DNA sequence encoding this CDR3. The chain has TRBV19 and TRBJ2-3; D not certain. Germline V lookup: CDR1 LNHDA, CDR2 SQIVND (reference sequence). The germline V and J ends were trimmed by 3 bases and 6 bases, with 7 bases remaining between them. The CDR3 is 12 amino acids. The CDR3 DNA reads TGTGCCAGTAGTATTCAAGGGGATACGCAGTATTTT. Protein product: CASSIQGDTQYF.

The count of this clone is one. The CDR3 bases are TGTGCCAGCACTACCATAGGGAGGGAGTTGGGAGAGACCCAGTACTTC. Encoded protein: CASTTIGRELGETQYF. The rearrangement uses TRBV7-8 and TRBJ2-5; 7 positions agree with TRBD2. V was clipped by 7 bases and J by 4 bases; unmatched bases: 15. The CDR3 loop spans 16 amino acids. Germline V gives CDR1 SGHVS, CDR2 FQNEAQ.

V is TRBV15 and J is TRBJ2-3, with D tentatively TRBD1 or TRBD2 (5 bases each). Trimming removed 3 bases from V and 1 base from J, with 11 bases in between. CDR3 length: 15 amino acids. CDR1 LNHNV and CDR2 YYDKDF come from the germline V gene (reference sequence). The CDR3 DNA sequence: TGTGCCACCAGCAGGAATGGGGACCGCACAGATACGCAGTATTTT. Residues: CATSRNGDRTDTQYF.

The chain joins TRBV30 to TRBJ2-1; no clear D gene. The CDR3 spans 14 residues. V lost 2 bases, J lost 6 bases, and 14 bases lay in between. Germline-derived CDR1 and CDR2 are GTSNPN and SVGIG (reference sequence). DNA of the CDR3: TGTGCCTGGAGTCCCGCCGGCGGTATCAATGAGCAGTTCTTC. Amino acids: CAWSPAGGINEQFF.

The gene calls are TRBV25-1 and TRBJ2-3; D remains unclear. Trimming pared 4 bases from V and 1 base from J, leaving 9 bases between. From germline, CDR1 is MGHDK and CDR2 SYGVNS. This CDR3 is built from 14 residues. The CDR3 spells CASSVHGGTDTQYF. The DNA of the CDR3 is TGTGCCAGCAGTGTGCACGGAGGCACAGATACGCAGTATTTT.

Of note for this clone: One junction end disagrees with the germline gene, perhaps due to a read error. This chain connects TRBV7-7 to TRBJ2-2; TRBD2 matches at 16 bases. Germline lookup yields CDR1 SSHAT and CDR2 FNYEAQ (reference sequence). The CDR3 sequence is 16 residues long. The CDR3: CASSQGTSGGAGELFF. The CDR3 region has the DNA TGTGCTAGCAGCCAAGGGACTAGCGGGGGGGCCGGGGAGCTGTTTTTT.